This TCR beta chain is drawn from a study of T cell responses to AZD1222 COVID-19 vaccine. Study conclusions and caveats: The study reported that nearly half of spike-specific TCRs target unmutated variant regions. Among the donors, most were white British and more were female, and clonal diversity was possibly underestimated.

Remarks on this clone: Its antigen is as yet unknown.

Method: immunoSEQ multiplex PCR; TCRdb's copy keeps in-frame clones and lacks some. The table shows around 200,000 clones, with 85% to 95% occurring only once. Trimming took 0 bases from V and 12 from J, leaving 9 bases between them. The CDR3 consists of 11 residues. The germline V gene has CDR1 SGDLS and CDR2 YYNGEE. The rearrangement uses TRBV9 and TRBJ1-2; D might be TRBD1 (5 bases). The source material was peripheral blood, sampled on day 0 of AZD1222 vaccination. The sequence came from an adult in good health. The CDR3 bases are TGTGCCAGCAGCGTAGTGGGGCCGCACACCTTC. It specifies CASSVVGPHTF.